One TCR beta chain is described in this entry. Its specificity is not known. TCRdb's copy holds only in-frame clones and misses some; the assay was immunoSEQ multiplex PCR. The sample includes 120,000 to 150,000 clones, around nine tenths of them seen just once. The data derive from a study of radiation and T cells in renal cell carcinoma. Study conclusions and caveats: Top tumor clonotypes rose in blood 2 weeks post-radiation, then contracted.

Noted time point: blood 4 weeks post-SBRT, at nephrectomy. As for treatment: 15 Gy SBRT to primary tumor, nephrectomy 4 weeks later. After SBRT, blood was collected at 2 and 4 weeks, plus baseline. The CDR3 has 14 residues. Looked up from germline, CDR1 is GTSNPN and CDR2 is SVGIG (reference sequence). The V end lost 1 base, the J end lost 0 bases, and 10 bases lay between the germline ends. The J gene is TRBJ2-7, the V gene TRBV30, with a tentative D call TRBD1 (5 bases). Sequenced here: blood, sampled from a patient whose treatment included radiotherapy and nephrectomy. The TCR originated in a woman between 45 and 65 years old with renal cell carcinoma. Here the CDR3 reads CAWSGTNFSYEQYF. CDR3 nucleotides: TGTGCCTGGAGTGGGACAAATTTCTCCTACGAGCAGTACTTC. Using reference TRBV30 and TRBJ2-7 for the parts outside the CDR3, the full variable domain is SQTIHQWPATLVQPVGSPLSLECTVEGTSNPNLYWYRQAAGRGLQLLFYSVGIGQISSEVPQNLSASRPQDRQFILSSKKLLLSDSGFYLCAWSGTNFSYEQYFGPGTRLTVT.